This T cell receptor beta chain appears in the sequencing data of a study of PD-1 blockade in classical Hodgkin lymphoma. General study results and limits: Newly diagnosed patients reportedly had lower baseline TCR diversity than healthy donors.

On this clone: As yet, its antigen is unknown.

Every patient relapsed after autologous stem cell transplantation, and brentuximab vedotin exposure varied. Produced via immunoSEQ multiplex PCR; TCRdb's table is partial and in-frame only. This sample yields some 25,000 clones, of which 60% to 80% are seen a single time; under 7% belongs to the top ten. Trimming at V came to 2 bases and at J to 2 bases, leaving 11 bases not matched to a gene. Germline V gene data show CDR1 as MNHEY and CDR2 as SMNVEV (reference sequence). The CDR3 length is 18 residues. The chain recombines TRBV27 with TRBJ1-3, with TRBD1 identical over 8 bases. This TCR was recovered from a human donor with classical Hodgkin lymphoma. Sequenced material: peripheral blood mononuclear cells (PBMCs), taken at baseline. CDR3 nucleotides: TGTGCCAGCAGTTTACTGGACAGGGTCTTTTCGACTGGAAACACCATATATTTT. It encodes CASSLLDRVFSTGNTIYF.